This passage covers 29 T cell receptor beta chains from one sample sequenced in a study of blood T cells in healthy people across ages. Through a sample-barcoded 5' primer and a J-beta primer mix, a second PCR was run for 7 to 11 cycles. Each CDR3 protein is one row after TCRdb ran MiXCR on the 5' RACE reads. Altogether about 930,000 distinct CDR3 sequences are present, almost 30% being singletons, with the ten largest covering more than 8.5%. These same data were also listed under a study on T cells of mothers and their children.

Sequences were obtained from blood. All receptors come from a woman in her thirties or forties in good health.

A few counts support this clonotype. A read error is possible here, since a much larger clone lies one base away. The chain combines TRBV10-3 with TRBJ2-1, with 8 bases matching TRBD2. Germline trimming cut 8 bases from V and 6 bases from J; bases unmatched to any gene: 9. This CDR3 spans 14 amino acids. Looked up from germline, CDR1 is ENHRY and CDR2 is SYGVKD. The CDR3 sequence is CAIQGSGEFNEQFF. Here the CDR3 DNA reads TGTGCCATCCAGGGTAGCGGGGAGTTCAATGAGCAGTTCTTC.

Concerning this clonotype itself: A much larger clonotype is one base distant, so this may be a read error. The chain carries TRBV5-1 and TRBJ2-5; no reliable D call. V dropped 9 bases and J dropped 4 bases, with 13 bases sitting between them. This CDR3 contains 12 residues. Per germline, CDR1 SGHRS and CDR2 YFSETQ. The CDR3 DNA follows: TGCGCCAATTCAAGGATAGTAGAGACCCAGTACTTC. It specifies CANSRIVETQYF.

The rearrangement uses TRBV20-1 and TRBJ2-3, with TRBD1 identical over 9 bases. Germline lookup yields CDR1 DFQATT and CDR2 SNEGSKA (reference sequence). CDR3 length: 16 residues. Trimming removed 5 bases from V and 2 bases from J; junction bases left unmatched: 11. The CDR3 coding sequence is TGCAGTGCTCACCCCGTAGGGACAGGGTACACAGATACGCAGTATTTT. It specifies CSAHPVGTGYTDTQYF.

The chain carries TRBV6-5 and TRBJ1-3; perhaps TRBD1 as D (5 bases). Germline V CDR1 and CDR2: MNHEY, SVGAGI. The V end was cut by 0 bases, the J end by 0 bases, with 9 bases between. CDR3 length equals 16 residues. Here the CDR3 reads CASSYSGGGSGNTIYF. The CDR3 DNA reads TGTGCCAGCAGTTACTCGGGCGGGGGCTCTGGAAACACCATATATTTT.

Only a few counts were recorded for this clonotype. The chain has TRBV11-2 and TRBJ2-7; a weak D match, TRBD2 (6 bases). The CDR3 sequence is 12 residues long. V dropped 5 bases and J dropped 3 bases, with 8 bases sitting between them. Germline-derived CDR1 and CDR2 are SGHAT and FQNNGV. The CDR3 nucleotides are TGTGCCAGCAGCGTGGACTACTACGAGCAGTACTTC. Its translation is CASSVDYYEQYF. The whole variable domain, remainder taken from reference TRBV11-2 and TRBJ2-7, is EAGVAQSPRYKIIEKRQSVAFWCNPISGHATLYWYQQILGQGPKLLIQFQNNGVVDDSQLPKDRFSAERLKGVDSTLKIQPAKLEDSAVYLCASSVDYYEQYFGPGTRLTVT.

The rearrangement links TRBV6-1 to TRBJ2-2, with 7 nucleotides matching TRBD1. The trim removed 7 bases at V and 4 bases at J, leaving 6 bases unmatched. The germline V gene has CDR1 MNHNS and CDR2 SASEGT. This CDR3 has 14 residues. CDR3 DNA: TGTGCCAGCAATAAACAGGGGAGCACCGGGGAGCTGTTTTTT. This translates into CASNKQGSTGELFF.

The chain is built from TRBV27 and TRBJ2-6; tentative D call: TRBD1 (6 bases). V lost 6 bases to trimming and J lost 3 bases, with 15 bases between them. Germline V gives CDR1 MNHEY, CDR2 SMNVEV (reference sequence). CDR3 length equals 16 residues. CDR3: CASSPGVGIGANVLTF. In DNA, the CDR3 is TGTGCCAGCAGCCCAGGGGTGGGCATTGGGGCCAACGTCCTGACTTTC. The full variable domain, completed using reference TRBV27 and TRBJ2-6, is EAQVTQNPRYLITVTGKKLTVTCSQNMNHEYMSWYRQDPGLGLRQIYYSMNVEVTDKGDVPEGYKVSRKEKRNFPLILESPSPNQTSLYFCASSPGVGIGANVLTFGAGSRLTVL.

This chain connects TRBV20-1 to TRBJ2-3; D gene unclear. V was cut by 0 bases and J by 4 bases, with 14 bases left in between. CDR1 is DFQATT and CDR2 is SNEGSKA in the germline V gene (reference sequence). This CDR3 is 15 amino acids long. The CDR3 DNA reads as TGCAGTGCTAGAGATCGGCGCGGAAGCGCAGATACGCAGTATTTT. Its translation: CSARDRRGSADTQYF.

This clonotype was recorded at least ten times. The chain uses TRBV7-9 and TRBJ1-2; 7 bases align to TRBD1. There are 14 residues in the CDR3. Germline CDR1 and CDR2: SEHNR and FQNEAQ (reference sequence). Trimming cost V 1 base and J 8 bases; bases outside gene matches: 7. CDR3: CASSLGQGWRGYTF. As DNA, the CDR3 is TGTGCCAGCAGCTTAGGACAGGGCTGGAGGGGCTACACCTTC. The full variable domain, rest sourced from reference TRBV7-9 and TRBJ1-2, is DTGVSQNPRHKITKRGQNVTFRCDPISEHNRLYWYRQTLGQGPEFLTYFQNEAQLEKSRLLSDRFSAERPKGSFSTLEIQRTEQGDSAMYLCASSLGQGWRGYTFGSGTRLTVV.

This clonotype appeared many times. The chain combines TRBV7-2 with TRBJ2-7, with 9 bases lining up with TRBD1. Germline V CDR1 and CDR2: SGHTA, FQGNSA. Trimming cost V 7 bases and J 3 bases; bases outside gene matches: 7. The CDR3 is 14 amino acids. The CDR3 DNA sequence: TGTGCCAGCACTCCAGACAGGGGGGACTACGAGCAGTACTTC. It specifies CASTPDRGDYEQYF. Filled out from reference TRBV7-2 and TRBJ2-7, the complete variable domain reads GAGVSQSPSNKVTEKGKDVELRCDPISGHTALYWYRQSLGQGLEFLIYFQGNSAPDKSGLPSDRFSAERTGGSVSTLTIQRTQQEDSAVYLCASTPDRGDYEQYFGPGTRLTVT.

This sequence joins TRBV12-3 or TRBV12-4 and TRBJ2-3, with 7 positions matching TRBD2. With 3 bases clipped from V and 6 bases from J, the junction kept 12 bases outside the gene matches. The CDR3 extends over 16 amino acids. CDR3: CASSFGSWGGEDTQYF. In DNA, the CDR3 is TGTGCCAGCAGTTTTGGCTCCTGGGGGGGGGAGGATACGCAGTATTTT.

Ten or more counts support this clonotype. The V call is TRBV4-1, the J call TRBJ2-7, with a tentative D call TRBD2 (6 bases). The CDR3 consists of 14 residues. Germline CDR1 and CDR2: MGHRA and YSYEKL. The germline V and J ends were trimmed by 1 base and 3 bases, with 10 bases remaining between them. CDR3 nucleotides: TGCGCCAGCAGCCAAGGTGACGGGAGCTACGAGCAGTACTTC. Translating gives CASSQGDGSYEQYF.

This clonotype was found many times. As DNA, the CDR3 is TGTGCCAGCAGCTTAGCGGTAGCCAGGGTCGAGCAGTACTTC. Residues: CASSLAVARVEQYF. The gene calls are TRBV7-2 and TRBJ2-7; possible D gene TRBD1, 5 bases. CDR1 is SGHTA, CDR2 FQGNSA, per germline. Trimming removed 0 bases at V and 6 bases at J, with 12 bases between. CDR3 length equals 14 residues.

This clonotype was seen at least ten times. The gene calls are TRBV5-1 and TRBJ2-7; D is perhaps TRBD2 (6 bases). The germline V and J ends were trimmed by 0 bases and 3 bases, with 16 bases remaining between them. This CDR3 comprises 16 residues. Germline V lookup: CDR1 SGHRS, CDR2 YFSETQ. CDR3 sequence: CASSLDGVATSYEQYF. CDR3 DNA sequence: TGCGCCAGCAGCTTGGACGGTGTAGCGACTAGCTACGAGCAGTACTTC.

The CDR3 DNA is TGCGCCAGCAGCCCGACCGTTGGGAATCAGCCCCAGCATTTT. This translates into CASSPTVGNQPQHF. This sequence joins TRBV4-3 and TRBJ1-5; D unclear. The CDR3 loop spans 14 amino acids. Germline loops: CDR1 LGHNA, CDR2 YSLEER. Trimming removed 4 bases at V and 4 bases at J, with 11 bases between.

V is TRBV20-1 and J is TRBJ2-3, with D possibly called TRBD1 or TRBD2 (6 bases each). CDR1 and CDR2 from the germline V gene are DFQATT and SNEGSKA (reference sequence). The CDR3 is 15 residues long. The V and J ends lost 3 bases and 4 bases respectively, with 17 bases between them. The CDR3: CSASPVGGAADTQYF. In DNA form, the CDR3 reads TGCAGTGCTAGCCCCGTGGGGGGCGCGGCAGATACGCAGTATTTT.

This clonotype occurred many times. The rearrangement uses TRBV7-9 and TRBJ1-2; D may be TRBD1 (5 bases). Germline V gene lookup returns CDR1 SEHNR and CDR2 FQNEAQ (reference sequence). V lost 1 base, J lost 2 bases, and 11 bases lay in between. CDR3 size: 15 residues. The CDR3 loop reads CASSLGVRANYGYTF. The CDR3, as DNA: TGTGCCAGCAGCTTAGGGGTCAGGGCGAACTATGGCTACACCTTC.

The V gene is TRBV27, the J gene TRBJ1-2; TRBD1 might be the D (6 bases). This CDR3 comprises 13 residues. V lost 2 bases and J 7 bases, leaving 11 bases between the germline ends. Germline V lookup: CDR1 MNHEY, CDR2 SMNVEV (reference sequence). CDR3 residues: CASSLQGYLGYTF. The CDR3 coding sequence is TGTGCCAGCAGTTTACAGGGGTATCTTGGCTACACCTTC.

The V and J genes are TRBV5-1 and TRBJ1-2, with a tentative D call TRBD1 (6 bases). The CDR3 contains 16 residues. Germline CDR1 SGHRS, CDR2 YFSETQ. Trimming left V 1 base short and J 2 bases short, with 15 bases between. The chain's CDR3 is CASSLTSGAANYGYTF. The CDR3 bases are TGCGCCAGCAGCTTGACTTCAGGGGCGGCAAACTATGGCTACACCTTC.

This clonotype was counted many times. The chain combines TRBV11-3 with TRBJ2-5; 16 bases map to TRBD2. Germline V lookup: CDR1 SGHNT, CDR2 YENEEA. The ends lost 4 bases at V and 5 bases at J; junction bases unmatched: 4. The CDR3 consists of 16 residues. The CDR3, as DNA: TGTGCCAGCAGCTCCGGGACTAGCGGGGGGGCGGAGACCCAGTACTTC. The encoded protein is CASSSGTSGGAETQYF.

This rearrangement joins TRBV18 to TRBJ1-1, with TRBD1 as a possible D gene (6 bases). Trimming shortened V by 1 base and J by 0 bases, and 15 bases separated the two germline ends. The length of the CDR3 is 17 residues. CDR1 is KGHSH and CDR2 is LQKENI in the germline V gene. This chain's CDR3 is CASSPRKGVPLNTEAFF. As DNA, the CDR3 is TGTGCCAGCTCACCACGGAAGGGGGTGCCCTTGAACACTGAAGCTTTCTTT.

This clonotype was picked up many times. The V call is TRBV28, the J call TRBJ2-7; 9 bases align to TRBD1. The CDR3 spans 15 residues. Germline lookup yields CDR1 MDHEN and CDR2 SYDVKM. V lost 5 bases to trimming and J lost 3 bases; unmatched junction nucleotides: 8. The CDR3 here is CASSQQGAGDYEQYF. The CDR3 DNA reads as TGTGCCAGCAGTCAACAGGGGGCGGGTGACTACGAGCAGTACTTC.

V and J are TRBV12-3 or TRBV12-4 and TRBJ1-3; tentatively, D is TRBD1 (5 bases). V lost 3 bases to trimming and J lost 1 base, with 13 bases between them. This CDR3 comprises 16 residues. CDR3 amino acids: CASSFSRVRSGNTIYF. CDR3 DNA sequence: TGTGCCAGCAGTTTTAGCAGGGTCCGGTCTGGAAACACCATATATTTT.

Details on this clonotype: This may be a read error: a much more frequent sequence differs by one nucleotide. The chain couples TRBV20-1 to TRBJ1-1; TRBD1 is a possible D gene (5 bases). Trimming stripped 3 bases from V and 4 bases from J, with 18 bases between. CDR1 DFQATT and CDR2 SNEGSKA come from the germline V gene (reference sequence). The length of the CDR3 is 15 residues. As DNA, the CDR3 is TGCAGTGCTAGTCAACGGGGCTTTCTCGCCACTGAAGCTTTCTTT. Translating gives CSASQRGFLATEAFF.

This clonotype was seen more than once but under ten times. The rearrangement joins TRBV15 to TRBJ1-1; no firm D call. CDR1 is LNHNV and CDR2 is YYDKDF in the germline V gene (reference sequence). V lost 2 bases, J lost 5 bases, and 9 bases lay in between. The CDR3 has 13 amino acids. The CDR3 region has the DNA TGTGCCACCAGCAGACCCGGGAAAACTGAAGCTTTCTTT. Amino acid sequence: CATSRPGKTEAFF.

This clonotype has only a few counts. This sequence joins TRBV24-1 and TRBJ1-5; D is unresolved. Trimming shortened V by 4 bases and J by 6 bases, and 12 bases separated the two germline ends. The CDR3 consists of 14 residues. From germline, CDR1 is KGHDR and CDR2 SFDVKD. CDR3 bases: TGTGCCACCAGTGAAGGGAGGGCGGGTCAGCCCCAGCATTTT. This translates into CATSEGRAGQPQHF.

This clonotype was seen only a few times. The chain joins TRBV27 to TRBJ2-5; D possibly corresponds to TRBD2 (7 bases). The CDR3 consists of 15 residues. CDR1 and CDR2 from the germline V gene are MNHEY and SMNVEV (reference sequence). V lost 7 bases, J lost 4 bases, and 19 bases lay in between. As DNA, the CDR3 is TGTGCCAGCACTCAGGGAGGGGGGGCCCTAGAGACCCAGTACTTC. Translated, it gives CASTQGGGALETQYF.

This clonotype was picked up many times. The chain recombines TRBV2 with TRBJ2-5; D possibly matches TRBD1 or TRBD2 (5 bases each). V lost 10 bases, J lost 5 bases, and 20 bases lay in between. The CDR3 is 14 residues long. Germline V gives CDR1 SNHLY, CDR2 FYNNEI. CDR3 loop: CAIPGRGAGETQYF. CDR3 in DNA: TGTGCCATTCCAGGGCGAGGGGCAGGGGAGACCCAGTACTTC.

The sample holds a few counts of this clonotype. This chain joins TRBV12-3 or TRBV12-4 and TRBJ1-5, with D unclear. V was trimmed by 1 base and J by 3 bases, leaving 10 bases between them. The length of the CDR3 is 15 residues. In DNA form, the CDR3 reads TGTGCCAGCAGTTTAGAGGCAGGTTACAATCAGCCCCAGCATTTT. It translates to CASSLEAGYNQPQHF.